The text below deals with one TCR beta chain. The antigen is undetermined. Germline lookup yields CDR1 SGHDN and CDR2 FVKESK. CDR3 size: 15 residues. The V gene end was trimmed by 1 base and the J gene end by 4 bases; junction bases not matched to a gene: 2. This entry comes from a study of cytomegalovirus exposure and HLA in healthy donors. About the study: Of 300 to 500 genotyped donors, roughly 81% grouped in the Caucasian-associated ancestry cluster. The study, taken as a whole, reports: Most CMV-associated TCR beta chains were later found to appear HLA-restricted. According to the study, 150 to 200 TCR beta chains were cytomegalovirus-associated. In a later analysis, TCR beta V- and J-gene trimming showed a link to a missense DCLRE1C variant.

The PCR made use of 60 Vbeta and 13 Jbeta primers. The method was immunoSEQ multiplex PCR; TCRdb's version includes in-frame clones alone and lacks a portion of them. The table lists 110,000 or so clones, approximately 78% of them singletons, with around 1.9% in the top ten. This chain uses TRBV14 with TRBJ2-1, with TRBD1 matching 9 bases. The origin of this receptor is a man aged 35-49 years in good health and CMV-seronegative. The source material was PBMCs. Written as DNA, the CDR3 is TGTGCCAGCAGCCAAGGAGGGACAGGGTACAATGAGCAGTTCTTC. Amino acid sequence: CASSQGGTGYNEQFF.